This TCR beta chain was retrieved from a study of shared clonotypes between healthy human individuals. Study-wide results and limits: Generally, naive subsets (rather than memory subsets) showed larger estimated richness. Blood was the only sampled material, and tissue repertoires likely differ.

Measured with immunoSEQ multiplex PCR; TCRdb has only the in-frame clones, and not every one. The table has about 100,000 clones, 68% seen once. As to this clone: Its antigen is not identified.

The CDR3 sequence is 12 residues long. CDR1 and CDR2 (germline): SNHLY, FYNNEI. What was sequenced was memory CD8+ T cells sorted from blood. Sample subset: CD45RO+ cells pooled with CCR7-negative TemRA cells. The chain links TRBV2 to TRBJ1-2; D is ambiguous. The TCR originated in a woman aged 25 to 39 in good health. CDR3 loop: CFPSKGYYGYTF. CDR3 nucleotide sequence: TGTTTCCCATCGAAAGGTTACTATGGCTACACCTTC.